These 15 T cell receptor beta chains came from one sample sequenced in a study of cytomegalovirus exposure and HLA in healthy donors. Researchers ran the PCR with 60 Vbeta and 13 Jbeta primers. Profiling relied on immunoSEQ multiplex PCR, and the TCRdb table lists in-frame clones only, not all of them. The sample comprises 65,000 to 100,000 clones, approximately 82% of which are singletons, and 2% to 2.5% rests with the top ten. Sequencing was done on a sample of PBMCs. The receptors derive from a man aged 35 to 55 in good health and CMV-seronegative.

The V and J genes are TRBV25-1 and TRBJ2-1; TRBD1 might be the D (6 bases). The germline gives CDR1 MGHDK, CDR2 SYGVNS. Trimming took 6 bases from V and 6 from J, leaving 6 bases between them. The CDR3 runs to 11 residues. The CDR3 loop reads CASRTGNEQFF. CDR3 in DNA: TGTGCCAGCAGGACAGGCAATGAGCAGTTCTTC.

The rearrangement uses TRBV2 and TRBJ1-1, with D possibly being TRBD1 (5 bases). The CDR3 covers 13 residues. Deletions cut 6 bases from V and 7 bases from J, with 15 bases between. Germline CDR1 SNHLY, CDR2 FYNNEI. CDR3 amino acids: CASRGTIAGEAFF. The CDR3 region has the DNA TGTGCCAGCAGGGGGACTATAGCGGGTGAAGCTTTCTTT.

J is TRBJ1-1 and V is TRBV7-3; perhaps TRBD1 as D (5 bases). The germline V gene has CDR1 SGHTA and CDR2 FQGTGA. The CDR3 is 14 amino acids. V was cut by 10 bases and J by 2 bases, with 17 bases left in between. CDR3 coding DNA: TGTGCCATCCTGCGGGACGAAAGTAACACTGAAGCTTTCTTT. Translation gives CAILRDESNTEAFF. Supplemented by reference TRBV7-3 and TRBJ1-1, the full variable domain reads GAGVSQTPSNKVTEKGKYVELRCDPISGHTALYWYRQSLGQGPEFLIYFQGTGAADDSGLPNDRFFAVRPEGSVSTLKIQRTERGDSAVYLCAILRDESNTEAFFGQGTRLTVV.

The J gene is TRBJ1-5, the V gene TRBV28; D may be TRBD1 (5 bases). Per the germline V gene, CDR1 is MDHEN and CDR2 is SYDVKM. The CDR3 totals 14 residues. V dropped 1 base and J dropped 8 bases, with 12 bases sitting between them. The CDR3 here is CASSLLDGGEPQHF. Here the CDR3 DNA reads TGTGCCAGCAGTTTATTAGATGGGGGGGAGCCCCAGCATTTT.

This clone showed up just once. The V and J genes are TRBV7-2 and TRBJ2-3, with 9 nucleotides matching TRBD1. This CDR3 is 15 amino acids long. The ends lost 5 bases at V and 5 bases at J; junction bases unmatched: 8. Germline CDR1 and CDR2: SGHTA and FQGNSA. CDR3 region: CASSADRGNIDTQYF. For the CDR3, the DNA is TGTGCCAGCAGCGCGGACAGGGGAAATATAGATACGCAGTATTTT.

In this sample, this clone turned up a few times. This rearrangement joins TRBV28 to TRBJ2-7, with a possible D match to TRBD1 (5 bases). Trimming cost V 6 bases and J 1 base, with 16 bases left between them. Germline CDR1 reads MDHEN; CDR2 reads SYDVKM. This CDR3 region has 15 residues. The CDR3, as DNA: TGTGCCAGCAGACCCCAAATTGCAGGGTCCTACGAGCAGTACTTC. It codes for CASRPQIAGSYEQYF.

The CDR3 protein is CASSRQDTQYF. The CDR3 nucleotides read TGTGCCAGCAGCCGACAAGATACGCAGTATTTT. The rearrangement uses TRBV11-1 and TRBJ2-3; D remains unclear. Germline V gene data show CDR1 as SGHAT and CDR2 as FQDESV (reference sequence). The CDR3 is made up of 11 amino acids. Trimming removed 5 bases at V and 5 bases at J, with 5 bases between.

The genes are TRBV19 and TRBJ1-4; no reliable D call. V shed 4 bases and J shed 0 bases, with 9 bases lying between them. Germline V gene lookup returns CDR1 LNHDA and CDR2 SQIVND (reference sequence). CDR3 size: 15 residues. DNA for the CDR3: TGTGCCAGTAGTAGAGGTTACGCAACTAATGAAAAACTGTTTTTT. It encodes CASSRGYATNEKLFF.

This clone is a singleton in its sample. The chain couples TRBV7-9 to TRBJ1-1; the match to TRBD1 covers 7 bases. Trimming removed 2 bases from V and 6 bases from J; junction bases left unmatched: 6. CDR1 and CDR2 (germline): SEHNR, FQNEAQ (reference sequence). The CDR3 is 14 amino acids. CDR3 sequence: CASSLLDRDPEAFF. In DNA form, the CDR3 reads TGTGCCAGCAGCTTACTAGACAGGGACCCTGAAGCTTTCTTT.

This chain links TRBV19 with TRBJ1-1; D call uncertain. V shed 5 bases and J shed 4 bases, with 11 bases lying between them. The V gene's germline CDR1 is LNHDA and CDR2 SQIVND (reference sequence). The CDR3 runs to 13 residues. The CDR3 here is CASSYATSTEAFF. CDR3 sequence (DNA): TGTGCCAGTAGTTACGCGACATCCACTGAAGCTTTCTTT.

The V call is TRBV11-2, the J call TRBJ1-5; D is unclear. This CDR3 is 17 amino acids long. Germline CDR1 SGHAT, CDR2 FQNNGV. V lost 5 bases and J 0 bases, leaving 17 bases between the germline ends. CDR3 sequence reads: CASSHRSGLYSNQPQHF. In DNA form, the CDR3 reads TGTGCCAGCAGCCATCGTAGCGGCCTCTATAGCAATCAGCCCCAGCATTTT.

The chain recombines TRBV6-1 with TRBJ2-7; 12 bases align to TRBD1. V shed 6 bases, J shed 4 bases, and the junction held 7 bases outside the gene matches. Germline V gives CDR1 MNHNS, CDR2 SASEGT. This CDR3 region has 15 residues. Written as DNA, the CDR3 is TGTGCCAGCAGAACCGGGACAGGGGGCGGGTACGAGCAGTACTTC. This codes for CASRTGTGGGYEQYF.

The rearrangement uses TRBV28 and TRBJ2-2; 12 positions agree with TRBD1. Germline assignment: CDR1 MDHEN and CDR2 SYDVKM. CDR3 length: 16 amino acids. V lost 2 bases, J lost 7 bases, and 5 bases stayed unmatched. CDR3 coding DNA: TGTGCCAGCAGTTTACCGGGACAGGGGGCCGGCGGGGAGCTGTTTTTT. The encoded protein is CASSLPGQGAGGELFF.

This clone has a handful of counts. The V call is TRBV4-2, the J call TRBJ1-2; TRBD1 might be the D (6 bases). The germline V gene has CDR1 LGHNA and CDR2 YNFKEQ. Trimming left V 0 bases short and J 6 bases short, with 14 bases between. This CDR3 region has 15 residues. Here the CDR3 reads CASSQEDRPSDGYTF. The CDR3 nucleotides are TGTGCCAGCAGCCAAGAGGACAGACCTTCGGATGGCTACACCTTC.

There are a few counts of this clone. This chain joins TRBV14 and TRBJ2-1, with D tentatively TRBD2 (5 bases). CDR3 size: 15 residues. CDR1 is SGHDN, CDR2 FVKESK, per germline. V was pared by 5 bases and J by 6 bases, with 17 bases between. The CDR3 is CASSSSRGIRNEQFF. CDR3 DNA: TGTGCCAGCAGCTCTAGCCGGGGAATCCGCAATGAGCAGTTCTTC.